This entry lists 17 T cell receptor beta chains sequenced from one sample in a study of Ad26.COV2.S vaccination and SARS-CoV-2 variants. Generated by immunoSEQ multiplex PCR, the TCRdb table keeps only in-frame clones and is missing some. The table shows about half a million clones, with roughly nine tenths occurring only once. Stated treatment: some 20 received Ad26.COV2.S at low or high dose, single or two shots; five or six received placebo; per-sample allocation not given. Specimen acquisition occurred on day 63 following the initial vaccine or placebo injection. This specimen was peripheral blood, taken in a trial of Ad26.COV2.S vaccine versus placebo. These receptors were collected from a person between 18 and 59 years old who received the Ad26.COV2.S COVID-19 vaccine or a placebo.

The chain carries TRBV7-8 and TRBJ2-3; D remains ambiguous. Germline CDR1 SGHVS, CDR2 FQNEAQ. Trimming removed 5 bases at V and 2 bases at J, with 5 bases between. The CDR3 runs 12 residues. This CDR3 reads CASSPYTDTQYF. The CDR3 DNA reads TGTGCCAGCAGCCCTTACACAGATACGCAGTATTTT.

The rearrangement joins TRBV12-3 or TRBV12-4 to TRBJ2-7, with D tentatively TRBD1 or TRBD2 (5 bases each). The CDR3 runs 12 residues. The V and J ends lost 6 bases and 5 bases respectively, with 11 bases between them. The CDR3 loop reads CASSRDLHEQYF. For the CDR3, the DNA is TGTGCCAGCAGCCGGGACCTGCACGAGCAGTACTTC.

The chain joins TRBV27 to TRBJ1-1, with D perhaps TRBD1 (6 bases). This CDR3 is 12 amino acids long. The germline V gene encodes CDR1 MNHEY and CDR2 SMNVEV (reference sequence). Trimming took 6 bases from V and 7 from J, leaving 12 bases between them. The CDR3 spells CASRAGDLEAFF. CDR3 nucleotide sequence: TGTGCCAGCAGGGCAGGGGATCTTGAAGCTTTCTTT.

This clone was seen only a few times. J is TRBJ1-5 and V is TRBV5-8, with D perhaps TRBD1 (5 bases). Trimming removed 1 base from V and 6 bases from J, with 14 bases in between. Germline V gene lookup returns CDR1 SGHTS and CDR2 YDEGEE. This CDR3 spans 15 amino acids. CDR3 sequence (DNA): TGTGCCAGCAGCTTGTATAGGGGTGGACGTCAGCCCCAGCATTTT. Translated, it gives CASSLYRGGRQPQHF.

V usage is TRBV29-1 and J usage is TRBJ2-7; unclear D gene. V lost 4 bases, J lost 4 bases, and 8 bases lay in between. CDR1 and CDR2 from the germline V gene are SQVTM and ANQGSEA. This CDR3 comprises 11 residues. The CDR3: CSVVDLYEQYF. The CDR3 DNA reads as TGCAGCGTTGTGGACCTGTACGAGCAGTACTTC.

The gene calls are TRBV6-6 and TRBJ2-1; a possible D gene is TRBD2 (6 bases). This CDR3 is 16 amino acids long. Germline V gene sequence: CDR1 MNHNY, CDR2 SVGAGI (reference sequence). V lost 7 bases to trimming and J lost 3 bases, with 19 bases between them. CDR3 sequence reads: CASKEGYSYYYNEQFF. In DNA form, the CDR3 reads TGTGCCAGCAAGGAGGGTTACTCCTACTACTACAATGAGCAGTTCTTC.

This clone appeared once. The chain uses TRBV5-4 and TRBJ2-3, with D maybe TRBD1 (5 bases). Germline loops: CDR1 SGHNT, CDR2 YYREEE (reference sequence). The CDR3 extends over 18 amino acids. Trimming removed 0 bases from V and 2 bases from J, with 19 bases in between. The CDR3 loop is CASSLAISAGPNTDTQYF. Written as DNA, the CDR3 is TGTGCCAGCAGCTTGGCCATTTCGGCAGGGCCTAACACAGATACGCAGTATTTT.

The gene calls are TRBV7-9 and TRBJ1-2, with 9 bases matching TRBD1. This CDR3 has 15 residues. From germline, CDR1 is SEHNR and CDR2 FQNEAQ (reference sequence). The junction had 11 bases not matched to a gene; V was cut back by 5 bases and J by 7 bases. CDR3 nucleotide sequence: TGTGCCAGCAGCCCCAGTGACAGGGGGAAGGCTGGCTACACCTTC. It encodes CASSPSDRGKAGYTF.

The J gene is TRBJ1-1, the V gene TRBV30, with 8 bases fitting TRBD1. The CDR3 runs 15 residues. Germline-derived CDR1 and CDR2 are GTSNPN and SVGIG (reference sequence). V gave up 3 bases and J gave up 0 bases; unmatched junction bases: 6. The CDR3 loop reads CAWRGTGRLNTEAFF. CDR3 sequence (DNA): TGTGCCTGGAGGGGGACAGGTCGTTTGAACACTGAAGCTTTCTTT.

The chain joins TRBV11-2 to TRBJ2-7; 7 nucleotides agree with TRBD1. From germline, CDR1 is SGHAT and CDR2 FQNNGV. The CDR3 spans 15 residues. V trimming: 6 bases; J trimming: 0 bases; junction bases outside the gene matches: 8. The CDR3 here is CASRPGQINSYEQYF. CDR3 nucleotides: TGTGCCAGCAGGCCGGGACAGATTAACTCCTACGAGCAGTACTTC.

This clone has a handful of counts. The chain has TRBV6-5 and TRBJ1-1; D is unclear. Trimming removed 6 bases from V and 0 bases from J, with 8 bases in between. The CDR3 spans 13 residues. In germline, CDR1 is MNHEY, CDR2 SVGAGI. CDR3: CASRTQMNTEAFF. The CDR3 DNA reads as TGTGCCAGCAGGACTCAGATGAACACTGAAGCTTTCTTT.

The chain joins TRBV5-4 to TRBJ2-7, with 11 positions matching TRBD1. The ends lost 3 bases at V and 6 bases at J; junction bases unmatched: 11. The CDR3 is made up of 16 amino acids. Germline V gene data show CDR1 as SGHNT and CDR2 as YYREEE (reference sequence). CDR3 sequence reads: CASSSSGTGGNSEQYF. In DNA, the CDR3 is TGTGCCAGCAGCTCGTCGGGGACAGGGGGGAATAGCGAGCAGTACTTC.

CDR3 sequence reads: CASSDRGVGGYTF. Here the CDR3 DNA reads TGTGCCAGCAGTGACCGCGGGGTTGGTGGCTACACCTTC. The chain has TRBV6-4 and TRBJ1-2; D not resolved. Germline V lookup: CDR1 MRHNA, CDR2 SNTAGT. The CDR3 consists of 13 residues. V was cut by 2 bases and J by 7 bases, with 11 bases left in between.

This rearrangement joins TRBV5-8 to TRBJ1-2; D is possibly TRBD1 (5 bases). Trimming removed 2 bases at V and 7 bases at J, with 15 bases between. CDR1 is SGHTS and CDR2 is YDEGEE in the germline V gene. This CDR3 region has 14 residues. The CDR3 region has the DNA TGTGCCAGCAGCTTTGTTCGGGGCTCGGGTGGCTACACCTTC. Translation: CASSFVRGSGGYTF.

The chain combines TRBV6-6 with TRBJ1-2; D ambiguous. This CDR3 has 16 amino acids. Trimming took 4 bases from V and 2 from J, leaving 17 bases between them. In germline, CDR1 is MNHNY, CDR2 SVGAGI (reference sequence). The CDR3 spells CASSSTIVANNYGYTF. In DNA, the CDR3 is TGTGCCAGCAGTTCCACCATTGTAGCGAACAACTATGGCTACACCTTC.

The CDR3 is CASSQGSRQGFYEQYF. The CDR3 nucleotides are TGTGCCAGCAGCCAAGGGTCGCGACAGGGCTTCTACGAGCAGTACTTC. This chain links TRBV4-2 with TRBJ2-7; 7 bases fit TRBD1. The CDR3 runs to 16 residues. V was pared by 1 base and J by 3 bases, with 9 bases of the junction left unmatched. CDR1 and CDR2 from the germline V gene are LGHNA and YNFKEQ.

This chain links TRBV30 with TRBJ2-2, with D maybe TRBD1 (5 bases). This CDR3 comprises 15 residues. The germline V and J ends were trimmed by 4 bases and 0 bases, with 12 bases remaining between them. Germline-derived CDR1 and CDR2 are GTSNPN and SVGIG (reference sequence). The CDR3 sequence is CAWKGAISNTGELFF. Here the CDR3 DNA reads TGTGCCTGGAAAGGGGCGATTTCGAACACCGGGGAGCTGTTTTTT.